The following is a T cell receptor beta chain sequence with its context. This table comes from immunoSEQ multiplex PCR, and its TCRdb copy is limited to in-frame clones, with some not included. This table holds hundreds of thousands of clones, around 87% found once. J gave up 2 bases and V 2 bases, and 4 bases lay outside the gene matches. From germline, CDR1 is SGHRS and CDR2 YFSETQ. CDR3 length: 15 residues. These data originate in a study of blood T cell repertoires in COVID-19. Sequenced input: peripheral blood. The receptor comes from a woman aged 60-70 years with COVID-19, enrolled during active disease. The J gene is TRBJ2-7, the V gene TRBV5-1; 10 nucleotides agree with TRBD1. The chain's CDR3 is CASSFGQGGPYEQYF. The DNA for the CDR3 is TGCGCCAGCAGCTTTGGACAGGGGGGTCCCTACGAGCAGTACTTC.